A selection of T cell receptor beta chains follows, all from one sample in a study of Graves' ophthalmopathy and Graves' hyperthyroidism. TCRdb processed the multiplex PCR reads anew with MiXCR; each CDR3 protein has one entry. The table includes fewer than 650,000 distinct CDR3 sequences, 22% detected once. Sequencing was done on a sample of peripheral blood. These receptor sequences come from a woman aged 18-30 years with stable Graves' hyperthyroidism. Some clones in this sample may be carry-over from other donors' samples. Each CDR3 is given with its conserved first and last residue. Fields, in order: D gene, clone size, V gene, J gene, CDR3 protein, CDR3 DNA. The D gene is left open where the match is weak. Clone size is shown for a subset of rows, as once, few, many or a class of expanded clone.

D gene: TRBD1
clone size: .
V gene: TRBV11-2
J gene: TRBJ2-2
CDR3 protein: CASNPVGQGTTGELFF
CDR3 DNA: TGTGCCAGCAACCCGGTGGGACAGGGAACTACCGGGGAGCTGTTTTTT

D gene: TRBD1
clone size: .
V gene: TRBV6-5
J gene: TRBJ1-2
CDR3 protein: CASSYSRDRDGYTF
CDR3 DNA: TGTGCCAGCAGTTACTCGCGGGACAGGGATGGCTACACCTTC

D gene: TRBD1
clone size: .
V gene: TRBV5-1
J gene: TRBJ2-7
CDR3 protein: CASSWGQFSYEQYF
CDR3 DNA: TGCGCCAGCAGCTGGGGACAGTTCTCCTACGAGCAGTACTTC

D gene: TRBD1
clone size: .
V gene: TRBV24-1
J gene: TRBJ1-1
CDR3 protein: CATKTDRGRKPEAFF
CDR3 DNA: TGTGCCACCAAAACGGACAGGGGGCGAAAACCTGAAGCTTTCTTT

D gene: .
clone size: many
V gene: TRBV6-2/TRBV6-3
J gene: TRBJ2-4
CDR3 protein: CASSYGGATGNIQYF
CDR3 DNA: TGTGCCAGCAGTTACGGTGGCGCGACGGGAAACATTCAGTACTTC

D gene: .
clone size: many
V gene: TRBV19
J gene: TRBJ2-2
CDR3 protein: CDPPRNTGELFF
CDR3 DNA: TGTGACCCACCCAGGAACACCGGGGAGCTGTTTTTT

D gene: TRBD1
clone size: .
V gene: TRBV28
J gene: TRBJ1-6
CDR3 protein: CASSSTGTGVYNSPLHF
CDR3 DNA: TGTGCCAGCAGTTCCACCGGGACAGGGGTCTATAATTCACCCCTCCACTTT

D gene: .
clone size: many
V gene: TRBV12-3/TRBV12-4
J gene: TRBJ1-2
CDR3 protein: CASSSYRGLLLGGYTF
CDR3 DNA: TGTGCCAGCAGTTCTTATCGGGGCCTTTTGCTAGGGGGCTACACCTTC

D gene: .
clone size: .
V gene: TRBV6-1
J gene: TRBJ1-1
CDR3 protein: CASSPLIEGPEAFF
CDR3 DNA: TGTGCCAGCAGTCCGCTGATAGAGGGCCCTGAAGCTTTCTTT

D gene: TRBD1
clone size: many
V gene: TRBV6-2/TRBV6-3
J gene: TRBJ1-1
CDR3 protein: CASSYSRLGQGFKDTEAFF
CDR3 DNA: TGTGCCAGCAGTTACAGCCGGCTAGGACAGGGGTTTAAAGACACTGAAGCTTTCTTT

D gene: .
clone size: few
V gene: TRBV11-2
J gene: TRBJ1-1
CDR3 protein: CASSLGHPEAEAFF
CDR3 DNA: TGTGCCAGCAGCTTAGGACACCCAGAGGCTGAAGCTTTCTTT

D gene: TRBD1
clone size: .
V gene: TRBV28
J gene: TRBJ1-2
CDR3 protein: CASSLQDRTGNYGYTF
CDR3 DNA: TGTGCCAGCAGTTTGCAGGACAGGACGGGTAACTATGGCTACACCTTC

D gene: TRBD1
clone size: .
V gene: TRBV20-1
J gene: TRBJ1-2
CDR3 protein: CSGSDRGQDGYTF
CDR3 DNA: TGCAGTGGAAGCGACAGGGGGCAGGATGGCTACACCTTC

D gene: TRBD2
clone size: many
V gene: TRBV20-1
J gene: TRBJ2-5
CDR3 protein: CSARVAGAKETQYF
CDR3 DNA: TGCAGTGCTAGAGTAGCGGGGGCTAAAGAGACCCAGTACTTC

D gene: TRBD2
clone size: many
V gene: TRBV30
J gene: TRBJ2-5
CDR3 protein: CAWSKTTSEQETQYF
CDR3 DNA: TGTGCCTGGAGTAAGACAACTAGCGAGCAAGAGACCCAGTACTTC

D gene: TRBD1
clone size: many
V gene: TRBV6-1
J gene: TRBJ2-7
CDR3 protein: CASSETGTGSYEQYF
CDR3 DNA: TGTGCCAGCAGTGAAACCGGGACAGGATCCTACGAGCAGTACTTC

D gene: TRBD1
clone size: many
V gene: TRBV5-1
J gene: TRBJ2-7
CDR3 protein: CASSLALTGSYEQYF
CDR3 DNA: TGCGCCAGCAGCTTGGCCTTGACAGGGTCCTACGAGCAGTACTTC

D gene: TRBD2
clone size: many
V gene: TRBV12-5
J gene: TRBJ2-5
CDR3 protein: CASGLGLAGEETQYF
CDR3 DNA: TGTGCTAGTGGTTTAGGACTAGCGGGAGAAGAGACCCAGTACTTC

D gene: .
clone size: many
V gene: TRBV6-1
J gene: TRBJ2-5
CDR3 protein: CASSESIGVETQYF
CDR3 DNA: TGTGCCAGCAGTGAATCTATTGGTGTGGAGACCCAGTACTTC

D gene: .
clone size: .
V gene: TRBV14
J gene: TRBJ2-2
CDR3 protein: CASREWGSTGELFF
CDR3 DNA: TGTGCCAGCAGGGAATGGGGCAGCACCGGGGAGCTGTTTTTT

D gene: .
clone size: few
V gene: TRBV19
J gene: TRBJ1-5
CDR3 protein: CASSIHSGGEINQPQHF
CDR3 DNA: TGTGCCAGTAGTATACATTCCGGGGGCGAAATCAATCAGCCCCAGCATTTT

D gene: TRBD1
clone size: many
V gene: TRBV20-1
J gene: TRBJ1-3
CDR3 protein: CSAYPGQGRNTIYF
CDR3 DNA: TGCAGTGCTTATCCGGGACAGGGGCGAAACACCATATATTTT

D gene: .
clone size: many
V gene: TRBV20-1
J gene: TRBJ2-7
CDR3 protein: CSAREGQAVEQYF
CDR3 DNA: TGCAGTGCTAGAGAGGGCCAGGCCGTCGAGCAGTACTTC

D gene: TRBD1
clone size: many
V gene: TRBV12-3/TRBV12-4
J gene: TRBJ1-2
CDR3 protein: CATREGAGYGYTF
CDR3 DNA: TGTGCCACCCGGGAGGGGGCTGGATATGGCTACACCTTC

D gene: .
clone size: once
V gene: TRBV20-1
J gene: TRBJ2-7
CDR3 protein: CSANVGIVGYEQYF
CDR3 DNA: TGCAGTGCTAACGTGGGGATTGTAGGGTACGAGCAGTACTTC

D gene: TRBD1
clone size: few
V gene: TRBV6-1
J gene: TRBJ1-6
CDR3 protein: CASRRGPPSSYNSPLHF
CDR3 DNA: TGTGCCAGCCGGAGGGGGCCTCCGAGCTCCTATAATTCACCCCTCCACTTT

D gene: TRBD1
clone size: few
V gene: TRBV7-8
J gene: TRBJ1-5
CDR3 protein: CASSFATGVSNQPQHF
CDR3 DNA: TGTGCCAGCAGCTTTGCGACAGGGGTTAGCAATCAGCCCCAGCATTTT

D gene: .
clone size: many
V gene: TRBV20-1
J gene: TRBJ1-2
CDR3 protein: CSASGTWSYGGYTF
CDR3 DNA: TGCAGTGCTAGTGGGACCTGGTCATATGGTGGCTACACCTTC

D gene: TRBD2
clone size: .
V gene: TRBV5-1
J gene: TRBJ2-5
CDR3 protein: CASSHATGLAGETQYF
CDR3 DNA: TGCGCCAGCAGTCATGCTACGGGACTAGCGGGGGAGACCCAGTACTTC